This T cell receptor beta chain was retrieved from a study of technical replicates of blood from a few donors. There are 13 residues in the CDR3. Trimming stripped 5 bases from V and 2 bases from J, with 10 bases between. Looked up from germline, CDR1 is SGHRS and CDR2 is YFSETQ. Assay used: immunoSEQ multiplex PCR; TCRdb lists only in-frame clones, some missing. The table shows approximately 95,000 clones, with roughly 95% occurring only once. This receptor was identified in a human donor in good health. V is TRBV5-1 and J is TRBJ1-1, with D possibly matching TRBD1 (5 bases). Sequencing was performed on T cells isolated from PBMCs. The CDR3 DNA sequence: TGCGCCAGCAGGATGACAGATAACACTGAAGCTTTCTTT. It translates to CASRMTDNTEAFF. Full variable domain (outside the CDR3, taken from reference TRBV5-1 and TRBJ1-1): KAGVTQTPRYLIKTRGQQVTLSCSPISGHRSVSWYQQTPGQGLQFLFEYFSETQRNKGNFPGRFSGRQFSNSRSEMNVSTLELGDSALYLCASRMTDNTEAFFGQGTRLTVV.